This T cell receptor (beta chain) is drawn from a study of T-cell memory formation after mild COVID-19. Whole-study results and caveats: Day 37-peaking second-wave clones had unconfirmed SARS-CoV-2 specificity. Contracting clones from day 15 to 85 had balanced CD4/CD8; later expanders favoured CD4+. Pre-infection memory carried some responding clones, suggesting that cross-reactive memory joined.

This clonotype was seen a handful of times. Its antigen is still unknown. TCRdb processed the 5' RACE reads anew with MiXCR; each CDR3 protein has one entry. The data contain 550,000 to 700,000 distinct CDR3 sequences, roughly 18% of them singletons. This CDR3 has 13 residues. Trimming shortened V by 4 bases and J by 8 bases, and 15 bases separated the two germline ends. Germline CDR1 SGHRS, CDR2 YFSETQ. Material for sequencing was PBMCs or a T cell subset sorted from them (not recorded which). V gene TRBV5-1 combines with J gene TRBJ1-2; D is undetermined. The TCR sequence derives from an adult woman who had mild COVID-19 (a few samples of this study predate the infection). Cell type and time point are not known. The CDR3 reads CASSPYSESGYTF. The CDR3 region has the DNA TGCGCCAGCAGCCCCTACAGCGAATCGGGCTACACCTTC.